The following is a TCR beta chain sequence with its context. Germline lookup yields CDR1 LNHDA and CDR2 SQIVND (reference sequence). There are 11 residues in the CDR3. Trimming shortened V by 9 bases and J by 6 bases, and 10 bases separated the two germline ends. The method was immunoSEQ multiplex PCR; TCRdb's version includes in-frame clones alone and lacks a portion of them. Of roughly 1,600,000 clones listed, less than 99% are singletons. The data are from a study of shared clonotypes between healthy human individuals. J is TRBJ2-3 and V is TRBV19; D not certain. Specimen: naive CD4+ T cells sorted from blood. Noted subset: CD45RA+ positively selected. The receptor was isolated from a man aged 25 to 45 in good health. CDR3 amino acids: CASVVGDTQYF. DNA of the CDR3: TGTGCCAGCGTAGTGGGGGATACGCAGTATTTT. The full variable domain, its missing parts supplied by reference TRBV19 and TRBJ2-3, is DGGITQSPKYLFRKEGQNVTLSCEQNLNHDAMYWYRQDPGQGLRLIYYSQIVNDFQKGDIAEGYSVSREKKESFPLTVTSAQKNPTAFYLCASVVGDTQYFGPGTRLTVL.